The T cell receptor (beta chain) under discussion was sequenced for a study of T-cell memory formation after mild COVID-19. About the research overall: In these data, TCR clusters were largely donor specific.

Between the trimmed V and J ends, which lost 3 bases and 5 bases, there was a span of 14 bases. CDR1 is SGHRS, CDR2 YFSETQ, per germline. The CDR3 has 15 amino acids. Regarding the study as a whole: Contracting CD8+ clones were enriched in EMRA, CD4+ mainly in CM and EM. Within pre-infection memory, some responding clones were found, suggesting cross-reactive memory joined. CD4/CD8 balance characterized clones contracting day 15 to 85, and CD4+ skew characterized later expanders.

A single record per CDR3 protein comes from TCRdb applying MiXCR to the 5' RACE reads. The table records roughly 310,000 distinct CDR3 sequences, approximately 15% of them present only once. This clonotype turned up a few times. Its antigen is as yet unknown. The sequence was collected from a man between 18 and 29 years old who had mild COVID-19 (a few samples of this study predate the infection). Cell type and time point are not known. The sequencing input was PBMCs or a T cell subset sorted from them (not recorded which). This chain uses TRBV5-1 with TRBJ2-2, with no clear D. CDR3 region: CASSWTSAETGELFF. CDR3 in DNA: TGCGCCAGCAGCTGGACCTCGGCGGAGACCGGGGAGCTGTTTTTT. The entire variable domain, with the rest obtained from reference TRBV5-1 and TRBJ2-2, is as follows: KAGVTQTPRYLIKTRGQQVTLSCSPISGHRSVSWYQQTPGQGLQFLFEYFSETQRNKGNFPGRFSGRQFSNSRSEMNVSTLELGDSALYLCASSWTSAETGELFFGEGSRLTVL.